This TCR beta chain was captured by sequencing in a study of cytomegalovirus exposure and HLA in healthy donors (dated 2017 in TCRdb). About the study as a whole: An earlier analysis of roughly 570 of the donors reported 276 Gb of sequence data and 117 million unique TCR beta sequences obtained from some 170 million T cells. About 300 gigabases of sequencing data and 78 million or so unique TCR sequences were included in an early release covering under 650 HLA-typed donors. Besides the first cohort of 500 to 700 subjects, a separate validation cohort made up of around 120 different subjects was used. Rather than using new phenotypic data, the later analysis identified candidate immune exposures from TCR beta sequences and from how often those sequences occurred across donors. The study profiled the T cell repertoires of fewer than 850 subjects by immunosequencing and related them to cytomegalovirus serostatus. Donor age, sex, ethnicity and CMV serostatus were collected together with the repertoire data. All discovery cohort repertoires had been generated using a single sequencing platform. High-throughput TCR immunosequencing, statistical association of individual TCRs with disease status, and machine learning were combined to predict cytomegalovirus infection status. The aim of the study was to test whether cataloging public T cell receptors could identify signatures of past pathogen exposure. In a later genetic analysis, genome-wide SNP genotypes for about 55% of the 666 donors were used, and that subset was treated as a discovery cohort. Because of strong linkage in the cohort, four to six DR-DQ haplotypes were treated as single units for association and clustering. An earlier analysis of about 600 of the donors used high-throughput TCR beta sequencing to judge whether each TCR beta V gene segment behaved as functional or pseudogenic. On average, roughly 240,000 unique TCR beta nucleotide sequences were sequenced per donor among about 400 genotyped donors of the cohort, with roughly 20% of those sequences being non-productive. Typing coverage varied by locus: roughly 629-640 donors for A, B, C, DRB1 and DQB1; some 520 for DQA1; approximately 610 for DPA1; more than 450 for DPB1. A later analysis re-examined previously published TCR beta repertoires from more than 600 donors and added high-resolution HLA genotyping to investigate patterns of TCR occurrence. HLA typing included class I and class II loci at four-digit resolution. Of the approximately 400 genotyped donors, approximately 83% fell in the genetic ancestry cluster associated with self-reported Caucasian donors. The study at large found these results: Some IMGT-functional V segments, including TRBV6-2 and TRBV6-3, could not be distinguished by the 87-base-pair reads and were therefore excluded. In a later genetic analysis, fewer N-insertions in productive TCRs were reported among donors in an Asian-associated ancestry cluster than the approximately 670-donor mean. The authors suggested that the approach could potentially be generalized to other disease states and immunological phenotypes. The classifier was reported to diagnose cytomegalovirus status with high specificity and sensitivity in both the original and validation cohorts. Correlated functional status among segregating V segments might be attributable to linkage disequilibrium, but an unknown experimental factor could not be ruled out. Because counts were too low, approximately 18 rarely observed V segments, including chromosome 9 orphons, were excluded from the earlier analysis of 587 of the donors. A further reported finding was that TCR beta sequences accurately predicted the HLA-A and HLA-B alleles for most subjects in the first cohort. In a later analysis, several top co-occurrence clusters were reported to appear linked to parvovirus B19, influenza, CMV and Epstein-Barr virus. An association between a missense DCLRE1C variant and V-gene and J-gene trimming of TCR beta chains was found in a later genetic analysis and replicated in an independent cohort. According to a later analysis, most CMV-associated TCR beta chains appeared to be HLA-restricted, and the HLA associations seemed to be driven largely by CMV exposure. The study listed 164 TCR beta chains as associated with cytomegalovirus. Presence/absence analyses assumed roughly uniform sequencing depth across donors, an assumption that may not hold. The sequencing pipeline was judged likely to have produced a cluster of highly shared sequence variants as a technical artifact. An earlier analysis of 587 of the donors showed that most TCR beta V segments appeared in productive rearrangements either about 87% or about 30% of the time, which broadly matched IMGT annotations. A later analysis found that HLA-associated TCR beta chains were more clonally expanded and had lower generation probabilities than equally common non-associated chains. Because some donors lacked HLA typing at each locus, the association tests relied only on the typed subset. In a later analysis, 16,951 TCR beta sequences were associated with specific HLA alleles at a false discovery rate of 0.05. While some public TCRs were present in many individuals, most TCR sequences turned up only very rarely across donors. When HLA alleles, especially DR and DQ, strongly co-occurred, TCR associations were difficult to assign to individual alleles. Immune exposure information for the cohort was limited to CMV serostatus. In a later analysis, TCR association rates were found to vary across HLA loci, with the most associated TCRs seen for DRB1 alleles and the fewest for HLA-C alleles. The cohort was sequenced for TCR beta chains only, and without alpha or paired-chain data the features that could be detected were limited. In vitro tests confirmed that a few of the cytomegalovirus-associated TCR beta chains recognize cytomegalovirus antigens.

Details on this clone: This clone's antigen is unknown. No base quality values were provided; no much bigger clone lies one nucleotide off.

The cohort comprised fewer than 750 healthy bone marrow donors. All cohort members were sampled while nominally healthy, although unrecorded immune exposures were likely present. The donor was CMV seropositive and was included in the group of some 290 seropositive cohort members. A peripheral blood sample was provided by each donor, and peripheral blood mononuclear cells were used for TCR beta sequencing. The Qiagen DNeasy Blood Extraction Kit was used to extract genomic DNA from the blood cell samples. In the germline V gene, CDR1 corresponds to SNHLY and CDR2 to FYNNEI. V ends up 3 bases short and J 2 bases short, with an unmatched junction base count of 6. There are 15 amino acids in the CDR3, from cysteine to phenylalanine inclusive. Only the CDR3 DNA stays, 45 bases, in frame from base 1. The library was generated by the immunoSEQ multiplex PCR assay. A mixture of 60 forward primers for TCR Vbeta segments and 13 reverse primers for TCR Jbeta segments was used in the multiplex PCR. A multiplex PCR assay on genomic DNA amplified the CDR3 region of rearranged TCR beta genes. Amplified TCR beta libraries were sequenced as 87-base-pair reads on the Illumina HiSeq System. The study's processing was this. A later analysis counted about 80 million unique TCR beta chains across the 700 or so repertoires, and some 11 million of these chains were shared by at least two donors. Raw reads were error-corrected and collapsed into unique sequences by a nearest-neighbor algorithm in which closely related sequences were merged to remove PCR and sequencing errors. Alignment of CDR3 sequences to IMGT reference sequences was used to assign V, D and J gene segments. Each retained sequence needed at least a six-nucleotide match to both a V gene segment and a J gene segment. Rearrangements were classified as productive when the CDR3 lacked stop codons and remained in frame with V and J, and all other rearrangements were classified as non-productive. CDR3 was defined according to IMGT convention as the region running from the second conserved V-encoded cysteine to the conserved J-encoded phenylalanine. The earlier analysis of approximately 500 of the donors excluded sequences that lacked an unambiguous match to a single V gene segment. An earlier analysis of a few hundred of the donors classified V segments as functional when productive rearrangements were above 56.7% and as segregating when the standard deviation between donors was above 5%. A statistical classification framework was developed to diagnose cytomegalovirus status using the catalog of TCR beta chain sequences. In a later analysis, V and J genes were assigned by comparing TCR nucleotide sequences against IMGT/GENE-DB human TR gene sequences. In a later analysis, CDR3 sequences and most-parsimonious VDJ recombination scenarios were assigned using the TCRdist pipeline. A later analysis defined each TCR beta chain by its CDR3 amino acid sequence plus V-gene family, and excluded reads lacking a unique V-gene family. A later analysis removed over 500 highly shared, low-generation-probability nucleotide sequences to deal with suspected cross-contamination and a sequencing artifact. For each public chain, a later analysis derived a clonal expansion index from normalized ranks of inferred template counts within each repertoire. A later analysis computed generation probabilities with a VDJ recombination model fitted to out-of-frame rearrangements, and checked the results against IGoR. In a later analysis, hypergeometric tests were used to score TCR-TCR, TCR-HLA and TCR-CMV co-occurrence, with a repertoire-size bias correction applied to TCR pairs. In a later analysis, false discovery rates were estimated by permuting HLA or CMV assignments 20 times. In a later analysis, co-occurring TCRs were grouped using DBSCAN, and TCRdist sequence similarity was added for clustering within HLA-allele-positive subsets. Co-occurrence clustering excluded repertoires with fewer than 30,000 or more than 120,000 public chains, plus five with anomalous nucleotide sharing. TCRdb stores this immuneACCESS table with in-frame sequences only. Part of the clones is absent; in the studies checked, under half of the shortfall reflects unresolved V genes, and no reason is known for the rest. V and J calls and clone size follow that table, whereas D and trimming were derived from the DNA. The sample table records about 100,000 clones; approximately 68% of these occur just once. Under 5.5% of the sample goes to the ten largest clones.

The chain joins TRBV2 to TRBJ2-7; 8 of the junction bases match TRBD1. The receptor's source is a woman under 30 in good health and CMV-seropositive. Sequenced: PBMCs. The nucleotide sequence is given as TGTGCCAGCAGTGATCCCTGGACAGGGACCTACGAGCAGTACTTC. Translated, it reads CASSDPWTGTYEQYF.